The 5 T cell receptor beta chains reported below all come from one sample, sequenced in a study of T-cell memory formation after mild COVID-19 (dated by TCRdb to the early 2020s). Library creation used 5' RACE. Instrument used: Illumina NovaSeq 6000. In-frame beta chains were kept once TCRdb had trimmed the public reads at Q25 with fastp and called clones with MiXCR. Here each entry gathers all rows of one CDR3 protein and keeps the most common genes and DNA. Present in this sample are 500,000 to 600,000 distinct CDR3 sequences, roughly 18% of which were seen just once. About 12% of the sample goes to the ten largest clones. The sequencing sample was made of PBMCs or a T cell subset sorted from them (not recorded which). Source of these receptors: an adult woman who had mild COVID-19 (a few samples of this study predate the infection). The sample titles of this study are shuffled in the database, so cell type and time point are left out; the donor was told from shared clones.

The chain couples TRBV7-2 to TRBJ2-7; TRBD2 matches at 8 bases. J lost 6 bases, V lost 5 bases, and 9 bases had no gene match. The CDR3 is 14 amino acids. CDR1 is SGHTA and CDR2 is FQGNSA in the germline V gene. The CDR3 coding sequence is TGTGCCAGCAGCCCTTCTAGCGGGTTAGGCGAGCAGTACTTC. This codes for CASSPSSGLGEQYF. Full variable domain (missing parts from reference TRBV7-2 and TRBJ2-7): GAGVSQSPSNKVTEKGKDVELRCDPISGHTALYWYRQSLGQGLEFLIYFQGNSAPDKSGLPSDRFSAERTGGSVSTLTIQRTQQEDSAVYLCASSPSSGLGEQYFGPGTRLTVT.

This clonotype was detected a few times. The gene calls are TRBV12-3 or TRBV12-4 and TRBJ1-1; perhaps TRBD1 as D (5 bases). V shed 5 bases and J shed 4 bases, with 11 bases lying between them. The CDR3 has 13 amino acids. CDR3 residues: CASSHSGGTEAFF. For the CDR3, the DNA is TGTGCCAGCAGTCACAGTGGGGGCACTGAAGCTTTCTTT.

The chain links TRBV5-1 to TRBJ1-1; TRBD1 might be the D (5 bases). Germline V gene sequence: CDR1 SGHRS, CDR2 YFSETQ. The CDR3 has 15 amino acids. The ends were cut back, 1 base at V and 0 bases at J, with 10 bases in the middle. In DNA form, the CDR3 reads TGCGCCAGCAGCTTGTTCCAGGGAATGAACACTGAAGCTTTCTTT. It specifies CASSLFQGMNTEAFF.

CDR3 region: CASSALLALSSGNTIYF. DNA of the CDR3: TGTGCCAGCAGCGCCCTTTTAGCACTCAGCTCTGGAAACACCATATATTTT. V is TRBV11-2 and J is TRBJ1-3; D gene ambiguous. This CDR3 is built from 17 residues. Germline CDR1 reads SGHAT; CDR2 reads FQNNGV. Deletions cut 5 bases from V and 0 bases from J, with 17 bases between.

The chain employs TRBV5-1 and TRBJ2-5; 9 bases agree with TRBD1. The germline gives CDR1 SGHRS, CDR2 YFSETQ. The junction had 5 bases not matched to a gene; V was cut back by 3 bases and J by 5 bases. The CDR3 is 14 amino acids. CDR3 nucleotide sequence: TGCGCCAGCAGCTCGGGACAGGGTTCGGAGACCCAGTACTTC. Translated, it gives CASSSGQGSETQYF.